This paragraph covers one T cell receptor (beta chain) sequence. This record comes from a study of T cells in Graves' hyperthyroidism and ophthalmopathy. V was pared by 5 bases and J by 6 bases, with 6 bases of the junction left unmatched. This CDR3 has 13 amino acids. Amplified TCR beta CDR3 regions derived from RNA transcripts. TCR CDR3 regions were first amplified by RT-PCR with HTBI primers. TCRdb processed the multiplex PCR reads anew with MiXCR; each CDR3 protein has one entry. The sample includes hundreds of thousands of distinct CDR3 sequences, 18% seen only once; the top ten take approximately 15%.

Sequenced material: blood. This clonotype originated in a woman between 50 and 59 years old with Graves' hyperthyroidism that later progressed to Graves' ophthalmopathy. This chain links TRBV12-3 or TRBV12-4 with TRBJ1-1; 7 bases line up with TRBD1. The DNA of the CDR3 is TGTGCCAGCAGTCCGACAGGGATGGCTGAAGCTTTCTTT. Translated, it gives CASSPTGMAEAFF.